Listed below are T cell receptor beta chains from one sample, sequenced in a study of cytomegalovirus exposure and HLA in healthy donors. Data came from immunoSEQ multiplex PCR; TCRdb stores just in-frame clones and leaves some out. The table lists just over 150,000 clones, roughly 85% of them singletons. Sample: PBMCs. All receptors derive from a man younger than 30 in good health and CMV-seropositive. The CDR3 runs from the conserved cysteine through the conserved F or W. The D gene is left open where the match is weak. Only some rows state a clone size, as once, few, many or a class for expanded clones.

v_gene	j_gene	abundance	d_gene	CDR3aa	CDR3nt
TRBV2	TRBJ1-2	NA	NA	CASRRPDGYGYTF	TGTGCCAGCAGACGACCCGACGGGTATGGCTACACCTTC
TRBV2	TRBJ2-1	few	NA	CASSAYNNEQFF	TGTGCCAGCAGTGCCTATAACAATGAGCAGTTCTTC
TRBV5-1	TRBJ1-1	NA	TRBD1	CASSWKTGGTTEAFF	TGCGCCAGCAGCTGGAAGACAGGGGGAACGACTGAAGCTTTCTTT
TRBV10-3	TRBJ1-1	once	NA	CAISIQGNTEAFF	TGTGCCATCAGTATTCAGGGTAACACTGAAGCTTTCTTT
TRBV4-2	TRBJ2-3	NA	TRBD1	CASSQEGDRVSSDTQYF	TGTGCCAGCAGCCAAGAAGGGGACAGGGTGAGTTCAGATACGCAGTATTTT
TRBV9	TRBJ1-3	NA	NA	CASSIRDTDSGNTIYF	TGTGCCAGCAGCATACGGGACACTGACTCTGGAAACACCATATATTTT
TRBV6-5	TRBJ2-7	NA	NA	CASGRYRKGDYEQYF	TGTGCCAGCGGCCGCTACAGGAAAGGGGACTACGAGCAGTACTTC
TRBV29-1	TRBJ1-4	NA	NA	CSARTGNANEKLFF	TGCAGCGCCCGCACAGGGAATGCTAATGAAAAACTGTTTTTT
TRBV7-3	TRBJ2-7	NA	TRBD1	CASSVGTGGYEQYF	TGTGCCAGTTCGGTCGGGACAGGGGGGTACGAGCAGTACTTC
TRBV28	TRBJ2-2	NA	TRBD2	CASSKAGDNTGELFF	TGTGCCAGCAGTAAAGCGGGGGACAACACCGGGGAGCTGTTTTTT
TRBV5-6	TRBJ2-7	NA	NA	CASSSPGYEQYF	TGTGCCAGCAGCTCTCCAGGTTACGAGCAGTACTTC
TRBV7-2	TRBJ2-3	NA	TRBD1	CASSAGQGGTDTQYF	TGTGCCAGCAGCGCGGGACAGGGAGGCACAGATACGCAGTATTTT
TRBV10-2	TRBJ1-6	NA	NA	CASSEVSVVSNSPLHF	TGCGCCAGCAGTGAAGTGTCGGTGGTTTCGAATTCACCCCTCCACTTT
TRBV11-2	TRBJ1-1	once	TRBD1	CASTAGTANTEAFF	TGTGCCAGCACCGCTGGGACAGCGAACACTGAAGCTTTCTTT
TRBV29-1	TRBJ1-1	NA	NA	CSVEAPNRVFTEAFF	TGCAGCGTTGAAGCCCCCAACAGGGTTTTCACTGAAGCTTTCTTT
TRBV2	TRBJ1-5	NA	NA	CATGGDSNQPQHF	TGTGCCACCGGGGGGGATAGCAATCAGCCCCAGCATTTT
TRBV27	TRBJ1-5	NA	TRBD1	CASSQLGQGGYQPQHF	TGTGCCAGCAGCCAACTCGGACAGGGGGGATATCAGCCCCAGCATTTT
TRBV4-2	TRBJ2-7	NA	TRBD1	CASSQVILGQGDHEQYF	TGTGCCAGCAGCCAAGTTATCCTGGGACAGGGGGACCACGAGCAGTACTTC
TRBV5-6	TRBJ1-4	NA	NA	CASSLSGFATNEKLFF	TGTGCCAGCAGCTTGTCAGGGTTTGCAACTAATGAAAAACTGTTTTTT
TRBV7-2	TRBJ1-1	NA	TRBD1	CASSTGGWNTEAFF	TGTGCCAGCAGCACAGGGGGTTGGAACACTGAAGCTTTCTTT
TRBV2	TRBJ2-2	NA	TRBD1	CASSPGQGAAGELFF	TGTGCCAGCAGCCCCGGACAGGGGGCTGCCGGGGAGCTGTTTTTT
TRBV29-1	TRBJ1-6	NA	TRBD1	CSVRTGDNSPLHF	TGCAGCGTGAGGACAGGTGATAATTCACCCCTCCACTTT
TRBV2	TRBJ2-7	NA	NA	CASSEGISPGPRYEQYF	TGTGCCAGCAGTGAAGGAATCTCTCCAGGGCCCCGCTACGAGCAGTACTTC
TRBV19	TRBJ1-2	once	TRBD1	CASSSGQGASDHGYTF	TGTGCCAGTAGTTCCGGACAGGGGGCGTCCGATCATGGCTACACCTTC
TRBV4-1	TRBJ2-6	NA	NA	CASSQEMADSSTPGANGLTF	TGCGCCAGCAGCCAAGAAATGGCAGACTCATCTACCCCTGGGGCCAACGGCCTGACTTTC
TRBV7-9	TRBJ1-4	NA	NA	CASSETTNEKLFF	TGTGCCAGCAGCGAGACAACTAATGAAAAACTGTTTTTT
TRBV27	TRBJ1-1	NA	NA	CASSPGQYLAFF	TGTGCCAGCAGTCCCGGACAGTACTTGGCTTTCTTT
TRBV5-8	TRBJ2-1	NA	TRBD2	CASSSPGGGHNEQFF	TGTGCCAGCAGCTCTCCCGGGGGAGGGCACAATGAGCAGTTCTTC
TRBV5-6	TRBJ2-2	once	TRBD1	CASSFGQVTGELFF	TGTGCCAGCAGCTTTGGACAGGTTACCGGGGAGCTGTTTTTT
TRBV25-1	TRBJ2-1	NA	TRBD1	CASSERDSMYEQFF	TGTGCCAGCAGTGAACGGGACAGCATGTATGAGCAGTTCTTC
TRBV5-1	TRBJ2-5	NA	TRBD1	CASSPTGQRSQETQYF	TGCGCCAGCAGCCCCACGGGACAGAGGTCCCAAGAGACCCAGTACTTC
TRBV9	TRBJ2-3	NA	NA	CASSVGGGLTDTQYF	TGTGCCAGCAGCGTAGGGGGAGGCCTCACAGATACGCAGTATTTT
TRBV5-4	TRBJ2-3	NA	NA	CASSLWGGATDTQYF	TGTGCCAGCAGCTTGTGGGGAGGAGCCACAGATACGCAGTATTTT
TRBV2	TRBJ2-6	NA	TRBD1	CASSITGGSGANGLTF	TGTGCCAGCAGCATAACAGGGGGGTCTGGGGCCAACGGCCTGACTTTC
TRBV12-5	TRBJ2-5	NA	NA	CASGLLTGWETQYF	TGTGCTAGTGGCCTTTTGACAGGATGGGAGACCCAGTACTTC
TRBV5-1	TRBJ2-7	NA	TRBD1	CASSPGQGNPYEQYF	TGCGCCAGCAGCCCGGGACAGGGTAACCCCTACGAGCAGTACTTC
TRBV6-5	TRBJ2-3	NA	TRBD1	CASSQRDRGTDTQYF	TGTGCCAGCAGTCAGCGGGACAGGGGTACAGATACGCAGTATTTT
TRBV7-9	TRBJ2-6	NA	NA	CASSLIQGVISGANVLTF	TGTGCCAGCAGCCTTATCCAGGGTGTCATCTCTGGGGCCAACGTCCTGACTTTC
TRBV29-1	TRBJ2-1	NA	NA	CSVERRGGPTYNEQFF	TGCAGCGTTGAAAGAAGGGGCGGACCGACCTACAATGAGCAGTTCTTC
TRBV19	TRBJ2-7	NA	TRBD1	CASSPVGQGVRATYEQYF	TGTGCCAGTAGTCCGGTCGGACAGGGAGTGAGGGCAACCTACGAGCAGTACTTC